This TCR beta chain was recorded in a study of CXCR3-negative and CXCR3-positive naive CD8 T cells (dated 2019 in TCRdb). In the study overall: In total, 130 million to 150 million TRB reads were obtained, or roughly 1.5 +/- 0.3 million reads per library. Diversity and physicochemical repertoire analyses covered roughly ten donors pooled from two independent experiments. The TRBV-TRBJ cluster analysis covered naive subsets from a handful of donors and memory cells from 3 donors.

Paper-wide results and their limitations: Compared with CXCR3-negative naive cells, CXCR3-positive naive cells had TRB CDR3s with higher hydrophobicity (lower Kidera factor 4), lower energy, and higher strength and volume indices. Because surface CD5, which is linked to self-reactivity in mice, was comparable between the naive subsets, TCR interaction strength was also inferred from the physicochemical properties of TRB CDR3s. TRBV-TRBJ usage was similar between naive CXCR3-negative and CXCR3-positive cells from the same donor, while memory cells showed distinct patterns. Both naive subsets had comparably high repertoire diversity, while memory CD8+ T cells had much lower repertoire diversity. CXCR3 expression partially decreased after cryopreservation, so most assays used freshly isolated PBMCs.

As for this clonotype: No cognate antigen has been identified for it.

For every CD8+ T cell subset, around 300,000 cells were flow-sorted straight into RLT lysis buffer, and each subset was sorted in triplicate. To exclude memory contaminants, naive CD8+ T cells were stringently defined as CD45RO-CCR7+CD27+CD95-. Peripheral blood mononuclear cells were isolated from buffy coats by standard density gradient centrifugation. A FACSAria III was used to flow-sort naive CXCR3-negative and CXCR3-positive CD8+ T cells. An RNeasy Mini Kit was used to extract total RNA from the sorted cells. TCRdb shows the sequencer as NextSeq 550. The Human TCR Profiling Kit (MiLaboratory) was used to prepare UMI-labeled 5' RACE TRB cDNA libraries. cDNA synthesis used the entire amount of extracted RNA, and PCR amplification then used the entire amount of cDNA produced. Libraries were prepared in parallel using an identical number of PCR cycles. The original methods were these. MIGEC and MiXCR extracted about 50,000 +/- 9,200 unique UMI-labeled TRB cDNA molecules per library, requiring at least two reads per UMI. Each library averaged roughly 36,000 +/- 9,600 functional in-frame TRB CDR3 nucleotide clonotypes without stop codons. After each sample was downsampled to 5000 UMI-labeled TRB molecules, VDJtools was used to calculate diversity metrics such as normalized Shannon-Wiener and Chao1. VDJtools computed clonotype-size-weighted physicochemical properties of the central five CDR3 residues: interaction energy, strength, volume and Kidera factor 4. The reads were reprocessed in TCRdb, with one entry per CDR3 protein sequence and no accompanying DNA. In this record, the V and J calls reflect TCRdb's handling and not the investigators' own analysis. For this sample, the table gives tens of thousands of distinct CDR3 sequences. The ten top clones hold 0.85% to 1.4% of the sample.

The CDR3 has 13 amino acids, counting the end cysteine and phenylalanine. No DNA is recorded. The chain is encoded by TRBV12-3 or TRBV12-4 joined to TRBJ1-1. The TCR sequence derives from a human donor in good health. Some clones in this sample may be carry-over from other donors' samples. The sequenced sample was naive CXCR3- CD8+ T cells from blood. This sample's cell subset or site label indicates: CD45RO-CCR7+CD27+CD95- naive CD8+ T cells lacking CXCR3 (TNR3-). CDR3 region: CASTPGTFAEAFF.